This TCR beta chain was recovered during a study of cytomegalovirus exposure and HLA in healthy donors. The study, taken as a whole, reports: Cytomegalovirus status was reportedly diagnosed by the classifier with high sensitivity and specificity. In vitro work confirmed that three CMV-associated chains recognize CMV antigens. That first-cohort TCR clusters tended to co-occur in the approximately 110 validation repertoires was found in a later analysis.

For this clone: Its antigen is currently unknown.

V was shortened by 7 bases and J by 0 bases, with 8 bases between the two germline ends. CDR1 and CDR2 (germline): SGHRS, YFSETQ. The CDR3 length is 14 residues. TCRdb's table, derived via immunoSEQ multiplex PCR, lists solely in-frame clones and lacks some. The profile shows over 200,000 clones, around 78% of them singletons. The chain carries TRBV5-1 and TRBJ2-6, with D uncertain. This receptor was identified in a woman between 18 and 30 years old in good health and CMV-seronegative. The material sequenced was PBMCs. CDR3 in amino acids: CASLQDSGANVLTF. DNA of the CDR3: TGCGCCAGCCTGCAGGACTCTGGGGCCAACGTCCTGACTTTC. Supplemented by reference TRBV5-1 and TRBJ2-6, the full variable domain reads KAGVTQTPRYLIKTRGQQVTLSCSPISGHRSVSWYQQTPGQGLQFLFEYFSETQRNKGNFPGRFSGRQFSNSRSEMNVSTLELGDSALYLCASLQDSGANVLTFGAGSRLTVL.